One and the same sample provided the 23 T cell receptor beta chains below, sequenced in a study of blood T cell repertoires in COVID-19. Some clones are missing from TCRdb's copy, which holds only in-frame ones; the method was immunoSEQ multiplex PCR. The sample holds 65,000 to 90,000 clones, around 90% seen once. The sequencing sample was made of peripheral blood. The origin of the receptors is a woman aged 50 to 65 with active or convalescent COVID-19.

The V call is TRBV6-5, the J call TRBJ1-6, with D unresolved. The CDR3 runs 15 residues. Germline CDR1 reads MNHEY; CDR2 reads SVGAGI. V lost 3 bases to trimming and J lost 10 bases, with 16 bases between them. The CDR3 region is CASSYPTQSRSPLHF. The CDR3 bases are TGTGCCAGCAGTTATCCGACCCAATCGCGGTCACCCCTCCACTTT.

In the case of this clone: The same CDR3 arises from other DNA sequences in this sample as well. The chain employs TRBV5-1 and TRBJ2-3; D is perhaps TRBD2 (5 bases). The CDR3 length is 14 residues. Germline V gives CDR1 SGHRS, CDR2 YFSETQ. With 3 bases removed from V and 3 bases from J, the gap between germline ends came to 11 bases. CDR3 sequence reads: CASSSYRGTDTQYF. The CDR3 nucleotides are TGCGCCAGCAGCTCGTATCGGGGAACAGATACGCAGTATTTT.

In DNA form, the CDR3 reads TGTGCCAGCTCACAGGGGTTAAATCAGCCCCAGCATTTT. Translated, it gives CASSQGLNQPQHF. This chain connects TRBV18 to TRBJ1-5; possibly TRBD1 for D (5 bases). CDR1 is KGHSH, CDR2 LQKENI, per germline. V lost 4 bases, J lost 4 bases, and 8 bases lay in between. CDR3 length: 13 residues.

V gene TRBV29-1 combines with J gene TRBJ2-7; 10 nucleotides line up with TRBD1. The CDR3 is made up of 14 amino acids. J was trimmed by 5 bases and V by 7 bases; bases with no gene match: 11. CDR1 SQVTM and CDR2 ANQGSEA come from the germline V gene. CDR3 DNA: TGCAGCGCTAGAGACAGGGGGCCTACGGACGAGCAGTACTTC. It is translated as CSARDRGPTDEQYF.

This sequence joins TRBV12-3 or TRBV12-4 and TRBJ2-3, with D unclear. The V and J ends lost 3 bases and 4 bases respectively, with 5 bases between them. The CDR3 contains 12 residues. CDR3 sequence (DNA): TGTGCCAGCAGTTTTTTCTCAGATACGCAGTATTTT. Translated, it gives CASSFFSDTQYF.

V and J are TRBV7-8 and TRBJ1-2, with TRBD1 matching 9 bases. This CDR3 is built from 15 residues. The V segment lost 5 bases and the J segment 4 bases; nucleotides outside the gene matches: 8. The V gene's germline CDR1 is SGHVS and CDR2 FQNEAQ. In nucleotides, the CDR3 is TGTGCCAGCAGCCCCCGACAGGGGGTGTTCTATGGCTACACCTTC. This gives the protein CASSPRQGVFYGYTF.

This chain joins TRBV19 and TRBJ2-7, with TRBD2 identical over 7 bases. Germline V CDR1 and CDR2: LNHDA, SQIVND (reference sequence). V dropped 7 bases and J dropped 5; count of bases not matched to a gene: 17. The CDR3 spans 16 residues. For the CDR3, the DNA is TGTGCCAGTACATCTGGACGAGGGACTACCTACGACGAGCAGTACTTC. Translated: CASTSGRGTTYDEQYF.

The V and J genes are TRBV20-1 and TRBJ2-7; tentative D call: TRBD2 (5 bases). CDR1 and CDR2 from the germline V gene are DFQATT and SNEGSKA (reference sequence). The CDR3 has 13 residues. Trimming removed 3 bases from V and 7 bases from J, with 16 bases in between. As DNA, the CDR3 is TGCAGTGCTAGTGGGTCGCTCAGAGGGGAGCAGTACTTC. Translating gives CSASGSLRGEQYF.

CDR3 amino acids: CASSQAVPSNYGYTF. CDR3 sequence (DNA): TGCGCCAGCAGCCAAGCGGTGCCCTCTAACTATGGCTACACCTTC. The V call is TRBV4-1, the J call TRBJ1-2; D call uncertain. Trimming took 1 base from V and 0 from J, leaving 9 bases between them. The CDR3 spans 15 residues. In germline, CDR1 is MGHRA, CDR2 YSYEKL.

The V and J genes are TRBV12-3 or TRBV12-4 and TRBJ1-2, with D perhaps TRBD1 (6 bases). The CDR3 has 12 amino acids. Trimming cost V 5 bases and J 4 bases, with 8 bases left between them. The chain's CDR3 is CASSMDSYGYTF. CDR3 nucleotide sequence: TGTGCCAGCAGTATGGACAGCTATGGCTACACCTTC.

V is TRBV9 and J is TRBJ1-6; 10 bases match TRBD1. V lost 0 bases to trimming and J lost 5 bases; unmatched junction nucleotides: 2. The germline CDR1 and CDR2 sequences are SGDLS and YYNGEE. This CDR3 has 16 residues. CDR3 region: CASSVGQGANNSPLHF. DNA of the CDR3: TGTGCCAGCAGCGTAGGACAGGGGGCGAATAATTCACCCCTCCACTTT.

This chain uses TRBV5-4 with TRBJ2-2; TRBD1 aligns across 7 bases. The CDR3 loop spans 15 amino acids. Germline CDR1 and CDR2: SGHNT and YYREEE (reference sequence). V shed 1 base and J 1 base; nucleotides not matched to a gene: 1. The CDR3, as DNA: TGTGCCAGCAGCTTGAGGACAGGGAACACCGGGGAGCTGTTTTTT. Protein sequence: CASSLRTGNTGELFF.

This rearrangement joins TRBV4-1 to TRBJ2-5; 7 bases align to TRBD1. There are 16 residues in the CDR3. Trimming at V came to 4 bases and at J to 5 bases, leaving 13 bases not matched to a gene. Looked up from germline, CDR1 is MGHRA and CDR2 is YSYEKL. The CDR3 is CASSPGGQAAGETQYF. The DNA of the CDR3 is TGCGCCAGCAGCCCCGGCGGACAGGCCGCTGGGGAGACCCAGTACTTC.

V is TRBV10-3 and J is TRBJ2-7, with 10 bases matching TRBD1. The length of the CDR3 is 13 residues. In germline, CDR1 is ENHRY, CDR2 SYGVKD. With V trimmed by 4 bases and J by 5 bases, 2 bases remained unmatched. The CDR3 DNA reads as TGTGCCATCAGTGGGGACAGGGGCCACGAGCAGTACTTC. This translates into CAISGDRGHEQYF.

This sequence joins TRBV9 and TRBJ2-1; a possible D gene is TRBD1 (5 bases). This CDR3 region has 15 residues. The germline V and J ends were trimmed by 3 bases and 7 bases, with 17 bases remaining between them. Germline CDR1 is SGDLS and CDR2 is YYNGEE. CDR3 sequence: CASSGVKGKLNEQFF. In DNA form, the CDR3 reads TGTGCCAGCAGCGGGGTGAAGGGGAAATTGAATGAGCAGTTCTTC.

The gene calls are TRBV9 and TRBJ1-3; D unresolved. The germline V and J ends were trimmed by 3 bases and 2 bases, with 15 bases remaining between them. The germline V gene has CDR1 SGDLS and CDR2 YYNGEE. The CDR3 has 16 amino acids. CDR3 region: CASSEAGRATGNTIYF. CDR3 coding DNA: TGTGCCAGCAGCGAAGCGGGGAGGGCTACTGGAAACACCATATATTTT.

The chain combines TRBV5-8 with TRBJ1-3, with 10 nucleotides matching TRBD1. This CDR3 is 15 amino acids long. Per germline, CDR1 SGHTS and CDR2 YDEGEE. The trim removed 7 bases at V and 4 bases at J, leaving 8 bases unmatched. DNA for the CDR3: TGTGCCAGCGCGAGGGACAGGGGTTTCGGAAACACCATATATTTT. This translates into CASARDRGFGNTIYF.

The rearrangement joins TRBV24-1 to TRBJ2-5; 7 positions agree with TRBD2. The germline V gene encodes CDR1 KGHDR and CDR2 SFDVKD. V lost 4 bases to trimming and J lost 6 bases; unmatched junction nucleotides: 10. The CDR3 sequence is 15 residues long. CDR3 loop: CATSDSGTTKQTQYF. The CDR3 coding sequence is TGTGCCACCAGTGACTCCGGGACTACCAAACAGACCCAGTACTTC.

V is TRBV9 and J is TRBJ2-2; 7 nucleotides match TRBD1. The CDR3 is made up of 19 amino acids. Germline V gene data show CDR1 as SGDLS and CDR2 as YYNGEE. The J segment lost 1 base and the V segment lost 0 bases, leaving 12 bases of the junction unmatched. Here the CDR3 reads CASSVAKNWDRKNTGELFF. Written as DNA, the CDR3 is TGTGCCAGCAGCGTAGCTAAGAATTGGGACAGAAAGAACACCGGGGAGCTGTTTTTT.

The V and J genes are TRBV7-2 and TRBJ1-4; 9 nucleotides line up with TRBD1. V lost 5 bases and J lost 8; bases outside the gene matches: 9. Germline CDR1 SGHTA, CDR2 FQGNSA. This CDR3 contains 15 residues. The CDR3, as DNA: TGTGCCAGCAGCCCAAGACAGGGGGTGAACGAAAAACTGTTTTTT. Amino acids: CASSPRQGVNEKLFF.

The chain is built from TRBV5-4 and TRBJ2-4; D uncertain. V was clipped by 0 bases and J by 0 bases, with 7 bases between them. The CDR3 runs to 15 residues. Germline V gene sequence: CDR1 SGHNT, CDR2 YYREEE (reference sequence). CDR3 nucleotides: TGTGCCAGCAGCTTGGTCGGAGAAGCCAAAAACATTCAGTACTTC. This encodes CASSLVGEAKNIQYF.

This sequence joins TRBV7-2 and TRBJ1-1, with D possibly matching TRBD1 (6 bases). Between the trimmed V and J ends, which lost 3 bases and 3 bases, there was a span of 11 bases. Germline CDR1 is SGHTA and CDR2 is FQGNSA. This CDR3 spans 14 amino acids. This chain's CDR3 is CASSLSRGYTEAFF. The CDR3 DNA follows: TGTGCCAGCAGCTTGTCCAGGGGCTACACTGAAGCTTTCTTT.

J is TRBJ1-5 and V is TRBV6-2 or TRBV6-3; 9 bases agree with TRBD1. This CDR3 has 16 amino acids. Germline loops: CDR1 MNHEY, CDR2 SVGEGT. Unmatched junction bases numbered 12, after V lost 6 bases and J lost 6 bases. CDR3 in amino acids: CASSPETGGLAQPQHF. CDR3 coding DNA: TGTGCCAGCAGCCCCGAGACAGGGGGACTTGCTCAGCCCCAGCATTTT.